This T cell receptor beta chain stems from a study of cytomegalovirus exposure and HLA in healthy donors. Across the whole study: An early data release held around 80 million unique TCRs from HLA-typed donors. Findings of the study overall: By a later analysis, the bulk of CMV-associated TCR beta chains appeared HLA-restricted. When presence/absence was analysed, sequencing depth was taken to be roughly uniform across donors. When analyzed later, a missense DCLRE1C variant was found to be linked to TCR beta V- and J-gene trimming.

PCR used 60 Vbeta primers and 13 Jbeta primers. Sequencing was performed with immunoSEQ multiplex PCR; in TCRdb, only in-frame clones are kept and a portion is missing. The sample holds about 120,000 clones; 65% to 85% are singletons and the top ten take 15% to 20%. The CDR3 length is 15 residues. The V end was cut by 6 bases, the J end by 3 bases, with 15 bases between. Germline V gene data show CDR1 as SGHRS and CDR2 as YFSETQ. As regards this clone: The target antigen is unknown.

This receptor was taken from a man aged 45-65 years in good health and CMV-seropositive. The sample taken for sequencing was PBMCs. The V gene is TRBV5-1, the J gene TRBJ2-2; D is perhaps TRBD1 (5 bases). CDR3 in amino acids: CASTPGQGYTGELFF. CDR3 DNA: TGCGCCAGCACCCCTGGGCAGGGCTACACCGGGGAGCTGTTTTTT. The entire variable domain, with the rest obtained from reference TRBV5-1 and TRBJ2-2, is as follows: KAGVTQTPRYLIKTRGQQVTLSCSPISGHRSVSWYQQTPGQGLQFLFEYFSETQRNKGNFPGRFSGRQFSNSRSEMNVSTLELGDSALYLCASTPGQGYTGELFFGEGSRLTVL.